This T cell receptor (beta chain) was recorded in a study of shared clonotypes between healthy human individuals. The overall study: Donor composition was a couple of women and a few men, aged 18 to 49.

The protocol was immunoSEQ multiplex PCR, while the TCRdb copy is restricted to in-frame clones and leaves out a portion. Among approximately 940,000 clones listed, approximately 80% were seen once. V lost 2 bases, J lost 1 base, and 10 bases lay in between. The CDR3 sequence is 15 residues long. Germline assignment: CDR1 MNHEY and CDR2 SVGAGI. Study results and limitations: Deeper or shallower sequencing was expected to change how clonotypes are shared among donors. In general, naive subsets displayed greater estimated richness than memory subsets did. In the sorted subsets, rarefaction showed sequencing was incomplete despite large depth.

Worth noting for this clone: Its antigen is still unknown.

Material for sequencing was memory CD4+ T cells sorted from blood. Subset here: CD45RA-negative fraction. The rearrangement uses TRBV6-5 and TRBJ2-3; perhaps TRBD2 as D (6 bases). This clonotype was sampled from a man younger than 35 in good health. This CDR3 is CASSYRQRGTDTQYF. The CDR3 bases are TGTGCCAGCAGTTACCGACAGCGGGGCACAGATACGCAGTATTTT.